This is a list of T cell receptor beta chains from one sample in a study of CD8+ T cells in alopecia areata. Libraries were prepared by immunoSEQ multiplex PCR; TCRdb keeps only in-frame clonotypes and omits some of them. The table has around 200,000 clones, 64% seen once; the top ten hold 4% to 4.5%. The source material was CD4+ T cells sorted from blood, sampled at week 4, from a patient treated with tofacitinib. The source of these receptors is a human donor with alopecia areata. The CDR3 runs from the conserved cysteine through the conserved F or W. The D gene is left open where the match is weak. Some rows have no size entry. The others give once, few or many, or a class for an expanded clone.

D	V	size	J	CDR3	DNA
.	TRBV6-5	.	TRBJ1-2	CATSPNGAYGYTF	TGTGCCACCTCACCAAACGGGGCCTATGGCTACACCTTC
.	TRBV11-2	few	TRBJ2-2	CASSLDFGELFF	TGTGCCAGCAGCTTAGATTTTGGGGAGCTGTTTTTT
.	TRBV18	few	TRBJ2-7	CASSPGWQLEQYF	TGTGCCAGCTCACCAGGCTGGCAACTCGAGCAGTACTTC
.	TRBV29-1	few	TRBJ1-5	CSYQETPGNQPQHF	TGCAGCTATCAAGAAACCCCCGGCAATCAGCCCCAGCATTTT
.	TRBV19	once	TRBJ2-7	CASRGKGFNEQYF	TGTGCCAGTAGAGGGAAAGGTTTCAACGAGCAGTACTTC
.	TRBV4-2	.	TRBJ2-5	CASSSQGWETQYF	TGTGCCAGCAGCTCTCAGGGCTGGGAGACCCAGTACTTC
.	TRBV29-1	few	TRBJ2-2	CSVERSANTGELFF	TGCAGCGTTGAAAGGAGCGCGAACACCGGGGAGCTGTTTTTT
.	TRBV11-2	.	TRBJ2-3	CASSNQGLSTDTQYF	TGTGCCAGCAGCAATCAGGGTCTGAGCACAGATACGCAGTATTTT
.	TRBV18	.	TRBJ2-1	CASSPPSTYNEQFF	TGTGCCAGCTCACCACCGAGTACCTACAATGAGCAGTTCTTC
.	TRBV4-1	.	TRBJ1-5	CARLGDSNQPQHF	TGCGCCAGGTTGGGAGATAGCAATCAGCCCCAGCATTTT
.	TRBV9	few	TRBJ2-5	CASSAAGGYQETQYF	TGTGCCAGCAGCGCGGCAGGAGGGTACCAAGAGACCCAGTACTTC
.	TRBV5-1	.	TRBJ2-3	CASSLAADPSTDTQYF	TGCGCCAGCAGCTTGGCAGCGGATCCTAGCACAGATACGCAGTATTTT
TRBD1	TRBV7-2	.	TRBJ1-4	CASSYGQGGEKLFF	TGTGCCAGCAGCTACGGACAGGGCGGTGAAAAACTGTTTTTT
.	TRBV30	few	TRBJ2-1	CAWSRVNEQFF	TGTGCCTGGAGTCGTGTCAATGAGCAGTTCTTC
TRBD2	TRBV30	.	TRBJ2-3	CASSAGGLTDTQYF	TGTGCCTCGTCAGCGGGGGGGCTAACAGATACGCAGTATTTT
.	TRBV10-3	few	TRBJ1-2	CAISPEDPKRGYTF	TGTGCCATCAGTCCTGAGGACCCTAAACGGGGCTACACCTTC
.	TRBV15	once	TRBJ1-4	CATSRAPAGNEKLFF	TGTGCCACCAGCAGGGCCCCGGCCGGGAATGAAAAACTGTTTTTT
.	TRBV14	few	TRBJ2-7	CASSLHTASSYEQYF	TGTGCCAGCAGCCTCCATACGGCTAGCTCCTACGAGCAGTACTTC
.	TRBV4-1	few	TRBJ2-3	CASSQVAEHTDTQYF	TGCGCCAGCAGCCAAGTCGCGGAGCACACAGATACGCAGTATTTT
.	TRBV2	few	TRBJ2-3	CASSARDTQYF	TGTGCCAGCAGCGCCAGGGATACGCAGTATTTT
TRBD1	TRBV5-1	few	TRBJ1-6	CASSLGQGGSYNSPLHF	TGCGCCAGCAGCTTGGGACAGGGAGGCTCCTATAATTCACCCCTCCACTTT
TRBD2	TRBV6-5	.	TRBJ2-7	CASSYSMIAGSYEQYF	TGTGCCAGCAGTTACTCGATGATAGCGGGGTCCTACGAGCAGTACTTC
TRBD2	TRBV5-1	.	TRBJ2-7	CASRDTAGGGEQYF	TGCGCCAGCCGAGATACAGCGGGGGGAGGTGAGCAGTACTTC
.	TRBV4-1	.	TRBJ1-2	CASSQGQDPNYGYTF	TGCGCCAGCAGCCAAGGACAGGATCCAAACTATGGCTACACCTTC
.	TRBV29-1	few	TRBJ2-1	CSVAREGPIRVTQFF	TGCAGCGTTGCCCGAGAGGGCCCCATAAGGGTTACGCAGTTCTTC
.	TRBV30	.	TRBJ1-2	CAWNIGRKKLSNYGYTF	TGTGCCTGGAACATAGGACGGAAGAAGCTTAGTAACTATGGCTACACCTTC
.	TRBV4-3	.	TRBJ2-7	CASSQDGPRGRQYF	TGCGCCAGCAGCCAAGATGGCCCCAGGGGACGGCAGTACTTC
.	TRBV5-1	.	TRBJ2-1	CASSLSPERNEQFF	TGCGCCAGCAGCTTGAGTCCAGAAAGGAATGAGCAGTTCTTC
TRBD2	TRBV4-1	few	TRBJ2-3	CASSRRLAGGPLAQYF	TGCGCCAGCAGCCGCCGACTAGCGGGGGGGCCCCTTGCGCAGTATTTT
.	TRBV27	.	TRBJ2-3	CASSLRKVRTDTQYF	TGTGCCAGCAGTTTGAGGAAGGTTAGGACAGATACGCAGTATTTT
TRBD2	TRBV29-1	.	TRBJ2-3	CSVKTGTTTDTQYF	TGCAGCGTCAAAACCGGGACTACCACAGATACGCAGTATTTT
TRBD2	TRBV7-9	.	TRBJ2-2	CASTNGTERGPNTGELFF	TGTGCCAGCACTAACGGGACCGAGCGGGGCCCGAACACCGGGGAGCTGTTTTTT
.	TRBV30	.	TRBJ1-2	CAWSVGGMGYTF	TGTGCCTGGAGTGTTGGGGGTATGGGCTACACCTTC
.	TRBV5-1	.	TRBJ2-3	CASSQDRHTDTQYF	TGCGCCAGCAGCCAAGACAGACACACAGATACGCAGTATTTT
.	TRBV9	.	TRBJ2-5	CASSEEGGRETQYF	TGTGCCAGCAGCGAGGAGGGGGGGAGAGAGACCCAGTACTTC
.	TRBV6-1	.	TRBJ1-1	CASFYRAGTEAFF	TGTGCCAGCTTCTACAGGGCTGGGACTGAAGCTTTCTTT
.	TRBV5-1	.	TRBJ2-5	CASSLDQADYGETQYF	TGCGCCAGCAGCTTGGATCAGGCAGACTATGGAGAGACCCAGTACTTC
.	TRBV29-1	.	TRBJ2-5	CSVRTVETQYF	TGCAGCGTTCGGACAGTGGAGACCCAGTACTTC
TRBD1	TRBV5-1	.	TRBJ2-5	CASSLERGLDETQYF	TGCGCCAGCAGCTTGGAGAGGGGGCTGGATGAGACCCAGTACTTC
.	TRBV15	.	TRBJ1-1	CATSREVGHRIF	TGTGCCACCAGCAGGGAAGTGGGACACCGGATATTT
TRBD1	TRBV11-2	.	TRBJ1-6	CASSFRTGGVYNSPLHF	TGTGCCAGCAGCTTTAGGACAGGGGGGGTTTATAATTCACCCCTCCACTTT
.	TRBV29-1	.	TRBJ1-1	CSARGRTEAFF	TGCAGCGCACGGGGGCGGACTGAAGCTTTCTTT
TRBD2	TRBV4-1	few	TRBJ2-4	CASSQIAGDKNIQYF	TGCGCCAGCAGCCAGATAGCGGGGGACAAAAACATTCAGTACTTC
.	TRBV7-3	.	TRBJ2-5	CASSFRETQYF	TGTGCCAGCAGCTTCCGAGAGACCCAGTACTTC
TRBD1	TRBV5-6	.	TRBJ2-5	CASSFPFRGSIETQYF	TGTGCCAGCAGCTTCCCTTTCAGGGGGTCAATAGAGACCCAGTACTTC
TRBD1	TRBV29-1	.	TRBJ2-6	CSVGGTGWNSGANVLTF	TGCAGCGTTGGTGGGACAGGGTGGAACTCTGGGGCCAACGTCCTGACTTTC
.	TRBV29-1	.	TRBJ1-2	CSVEGVSGGYTF	TGCAGCGTCGAGGGGGTCAGCGGTGGCTACACCTTC
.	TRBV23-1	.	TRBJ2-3	CASSPPRQDPAPQYF	TGCGCCAGCAGTCCCCCGAGACAGGACCCGGCCCCGCAGTATTTT
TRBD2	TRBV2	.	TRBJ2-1	CASSEALRTSGGTEYNEQFF	TGTGCCAGCAGTGAAGCGCTTCGGACTAGCGGGGGGACCGAGTACAATGAGCAGTTCTTC
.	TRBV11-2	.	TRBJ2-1	CASSLAHRTRSGEQFF	TGTGCCAGCAGCTTAGCCCATCGAACTAGATCCGGTGAGCAGTTCTTC
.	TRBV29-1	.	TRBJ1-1	CSVVGLMNTEAFF	TGCAGCGTTGTCGGACTGATGAACACTGAAGCTTTCTTT
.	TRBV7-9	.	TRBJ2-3	CASSFDPQADTQYF	TGTGCCAGCAGCTTTGACCCGCAGGCAGATACGCAGTATTTT
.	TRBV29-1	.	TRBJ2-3	CSVVTGSTDTQYF	TGCAGCGTTGTGACAGGTAGCACAGATACGCAGTATTTT
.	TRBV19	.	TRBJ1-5	CASSLDSNQPQHF	TGTGCCAGTAGCTTAGATAGCAATCAGCCCCAGCATTTT
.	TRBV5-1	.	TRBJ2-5	CASSLEVDLPETQYF	TGCGCCAGCAGCTTGGAAGTTGATCTACCAGAGACCCAGTACTTC
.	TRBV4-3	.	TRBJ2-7	CASSQVTGNEQYF	TGCGCCAGCAGCCAAGTGACAGGTAACGAGCAGTACTTC
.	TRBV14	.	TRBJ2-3	CASSQDRATDTQYF	TGTGCCAGCAGCCAAGATCGAGCCACAGATACGCAGTATTTT